This T cell receptor beta chain was captured in a study of human T cells and chemical hapten exposure. Looking at the study overall: Each week of the approximately 24-week study, patients had diphenylcyclopropenone applied to the scalp.

The time point denotes: patch test 1, 2 weeks after DPC sensitization. Sample treatment: therapeutic diphenylcyclopropenone sensitization with weekly scalp DPC. The CDR3 is 15 residues long. J gave up 7 bases and V 4 bases, and 7 bases lay outside the gene matches. Germline V gives CDR1 LGHDT, CDR2 YNNKEL (reference sequence). Each CDR3 protein gets one entry after TCRdb re-called the RACE reads with MiXCR. The table has fewer than 100,000 distinct CDR3 sequences, about an eighth seen once. The sequenced sample was whole blood, obtained in connection with sensitization to the hapten diphenylcyclopropenone (DPC). This sequence was found in an older woman with alopecia areata. Some clones in this sample may be carry-over from other donors' samples. This sequence joins TRBV3-1 and TRBJ2-1; 10 bases map to TRBD2. CDR3 sequence (DNA): TGTGCCAGCAGCCTCCCCGGGACTAGCGCGAATGAGCAGTTCTTC. Protein product: CASSLPGTSANEQFF.